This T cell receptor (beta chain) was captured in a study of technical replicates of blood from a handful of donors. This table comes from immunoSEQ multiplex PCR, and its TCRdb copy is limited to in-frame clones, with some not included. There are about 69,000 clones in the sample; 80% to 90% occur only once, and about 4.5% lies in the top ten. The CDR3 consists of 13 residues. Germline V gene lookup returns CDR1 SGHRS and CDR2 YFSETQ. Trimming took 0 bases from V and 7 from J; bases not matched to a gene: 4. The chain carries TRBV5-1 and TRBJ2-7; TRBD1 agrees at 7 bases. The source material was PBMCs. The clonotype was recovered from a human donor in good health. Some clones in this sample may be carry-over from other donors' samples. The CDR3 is CASSLETGWEQYF. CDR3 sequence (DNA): TGCGCCAGCAGCTTGGAGACAGGGTGGGAGCAGTACTTC.